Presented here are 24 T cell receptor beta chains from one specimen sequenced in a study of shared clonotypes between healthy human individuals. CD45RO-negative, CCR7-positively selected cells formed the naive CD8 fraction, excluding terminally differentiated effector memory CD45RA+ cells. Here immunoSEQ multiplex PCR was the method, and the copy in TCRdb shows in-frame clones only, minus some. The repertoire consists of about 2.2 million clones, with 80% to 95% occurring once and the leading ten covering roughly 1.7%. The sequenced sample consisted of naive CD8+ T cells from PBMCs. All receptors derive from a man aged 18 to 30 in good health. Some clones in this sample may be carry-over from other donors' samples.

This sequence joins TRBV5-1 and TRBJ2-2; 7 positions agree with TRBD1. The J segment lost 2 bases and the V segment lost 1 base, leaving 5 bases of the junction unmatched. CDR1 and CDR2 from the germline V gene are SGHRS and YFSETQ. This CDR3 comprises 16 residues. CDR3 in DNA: TGCGCCAGCAGCTTGACAGGGGCGGGTAACACCGGGGAGCTGTTTTTT. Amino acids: CASSLTGAGNTGELFF.

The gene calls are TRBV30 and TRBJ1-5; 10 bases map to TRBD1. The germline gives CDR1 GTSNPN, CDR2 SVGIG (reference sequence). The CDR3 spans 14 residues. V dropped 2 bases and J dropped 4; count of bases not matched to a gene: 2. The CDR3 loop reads CAWSPGQGNQPQHF. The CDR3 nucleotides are TGTGCCTGGAGTCCGGGACAGGGGAATCAGCCCCAGCATTTT.

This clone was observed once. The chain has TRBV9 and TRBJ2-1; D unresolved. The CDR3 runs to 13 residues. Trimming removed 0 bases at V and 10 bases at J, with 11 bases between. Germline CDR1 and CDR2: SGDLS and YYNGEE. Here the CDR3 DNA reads TGTGCCAGCAGCGTAGCCCAAGCTCCCGAGCAGTTCTTC. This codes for CASSVAQAPEQFF.

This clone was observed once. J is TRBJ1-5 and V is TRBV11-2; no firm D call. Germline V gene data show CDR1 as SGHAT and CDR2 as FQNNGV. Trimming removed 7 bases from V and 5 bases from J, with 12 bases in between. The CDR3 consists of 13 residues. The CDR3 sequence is CASKSREDQPQHF. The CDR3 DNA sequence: TGTGCCAGCAAATCCCGTGAGGATCAGCCCCAGCATTTT.

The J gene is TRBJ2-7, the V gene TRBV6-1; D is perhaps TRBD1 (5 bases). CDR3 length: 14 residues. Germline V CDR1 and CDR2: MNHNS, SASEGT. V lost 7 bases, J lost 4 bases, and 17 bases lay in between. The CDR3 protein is CASNVGADLYEQYF. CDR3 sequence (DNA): TGTGCCAGCAACGTAGGGGCCGACCTTTACGAGCAGTACTTC.

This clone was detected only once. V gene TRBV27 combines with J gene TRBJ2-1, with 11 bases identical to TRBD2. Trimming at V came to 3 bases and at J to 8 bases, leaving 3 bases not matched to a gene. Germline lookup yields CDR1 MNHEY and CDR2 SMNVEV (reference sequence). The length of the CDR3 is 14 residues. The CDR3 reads CASSFASGRYEQFF. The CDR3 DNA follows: TGTGCCAGCAGTTTTGCTAGCGGGAGGTATGAGCAGTTCTTC.

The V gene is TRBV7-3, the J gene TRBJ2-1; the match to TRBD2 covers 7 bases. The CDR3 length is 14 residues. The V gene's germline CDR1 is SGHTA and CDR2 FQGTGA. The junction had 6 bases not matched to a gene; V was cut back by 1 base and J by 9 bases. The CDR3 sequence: CASSLNGGSPEQFF. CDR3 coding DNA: TGTGCCAGCAGCTTAAACGGCGGGAGTCCTGAGCAGTTCTTC.

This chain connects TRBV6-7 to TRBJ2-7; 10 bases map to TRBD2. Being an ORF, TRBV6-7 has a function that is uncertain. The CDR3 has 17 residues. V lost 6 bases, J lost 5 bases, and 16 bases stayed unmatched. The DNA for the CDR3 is TGTGCCAGCAGGCAGCGGGAGGGCCGGTCCCCCTGGGACGAGCAGTACTTC. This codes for CASRQREGRSPWDEQYF.

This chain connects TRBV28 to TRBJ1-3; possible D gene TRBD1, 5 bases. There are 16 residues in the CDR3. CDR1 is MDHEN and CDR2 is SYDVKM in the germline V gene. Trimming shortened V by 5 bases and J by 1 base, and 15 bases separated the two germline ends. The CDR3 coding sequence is TGTGCCAGCAGTCCCGACCGCAGGGTGTCTGGAAACACCATATATTTT. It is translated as CASSPDRRVSGNTIYF.

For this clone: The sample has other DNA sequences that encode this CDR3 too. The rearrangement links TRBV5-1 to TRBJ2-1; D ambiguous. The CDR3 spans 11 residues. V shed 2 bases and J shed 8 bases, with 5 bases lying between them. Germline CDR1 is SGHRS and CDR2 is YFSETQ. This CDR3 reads CASSLTDEQFF. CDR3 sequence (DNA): TGCGCCAGCAGCTTAACGGATGAGCAGTTCTTC.

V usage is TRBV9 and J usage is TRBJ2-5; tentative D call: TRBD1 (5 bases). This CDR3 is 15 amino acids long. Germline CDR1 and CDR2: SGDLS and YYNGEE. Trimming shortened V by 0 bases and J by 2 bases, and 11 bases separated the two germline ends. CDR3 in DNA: TGTGCCAGCAGCGTAGAGGGGTTTCCACAAGAGACCCAGTACTTC. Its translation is CASSVEGFPQETQYF.

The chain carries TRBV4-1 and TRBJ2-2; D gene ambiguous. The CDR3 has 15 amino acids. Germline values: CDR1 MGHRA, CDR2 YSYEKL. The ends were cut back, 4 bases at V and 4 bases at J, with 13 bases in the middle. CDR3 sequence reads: CASSRKAQSTGELFF. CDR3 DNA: TGCGCCAGCAGCCGTAAGGCTCAGAGCACCGGGGAGCTGTTTTTT.

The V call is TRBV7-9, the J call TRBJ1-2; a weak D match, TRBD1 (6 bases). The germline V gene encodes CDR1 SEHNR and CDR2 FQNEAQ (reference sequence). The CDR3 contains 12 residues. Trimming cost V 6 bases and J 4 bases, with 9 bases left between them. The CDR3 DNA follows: TGTGCCAGCAGAGGGGGTGGCTATGGCTACACCTTC. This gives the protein CASRGGGYGYTF. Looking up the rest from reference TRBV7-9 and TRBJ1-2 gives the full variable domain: DTGVSQNPRHKITKRGQNVTFRCDPISEHNRLYWYRQTLGQGPEFLTYFQNEAQLEKSRLLSDRFSAERPKGSFSTLEIQRTEQGDSAMYLCASRGGGYGYTFGSGTRLTVV.

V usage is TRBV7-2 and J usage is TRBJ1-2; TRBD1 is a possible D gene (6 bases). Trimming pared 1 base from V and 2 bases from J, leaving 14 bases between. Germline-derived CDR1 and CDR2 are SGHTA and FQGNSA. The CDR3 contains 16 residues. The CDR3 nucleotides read TGTGCCAGCAGCTTAGGGGCAGGGGAGTGGAACTATGGCTACACCTTC. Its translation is CASSLGAGEWNYGYTF.

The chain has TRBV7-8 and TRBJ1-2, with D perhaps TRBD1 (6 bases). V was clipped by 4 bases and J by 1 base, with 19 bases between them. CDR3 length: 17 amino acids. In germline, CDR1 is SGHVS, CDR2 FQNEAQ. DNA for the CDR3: TGTGCCAGCAGCTCAGGGGACGGTTCTGACCTTAACTATGGCTACACCTTC. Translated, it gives CASSSGDGSDLNYGYTF.

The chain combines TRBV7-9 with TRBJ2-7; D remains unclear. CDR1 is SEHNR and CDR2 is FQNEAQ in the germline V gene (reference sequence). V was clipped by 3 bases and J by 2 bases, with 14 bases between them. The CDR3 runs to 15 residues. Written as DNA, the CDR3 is TGTGCCAGCAGCTTGACCCACACCACCCCCTACGAGCAGTACTTC. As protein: CASSLTHTTPYEQYF. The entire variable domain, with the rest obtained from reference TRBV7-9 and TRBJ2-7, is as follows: DTGVSQNPRHKITKRGQNVTFRCDPISEHNRLYWYRQTLGQGPEFLTYFQNEAQLEKSRLLSDRFSAERPKGSFSTLEIQRTEQGDSAMYLCASSLTHTTPYEQYFGPGTRLTVT.

The CDR3 DNA follows: TGTGCCAGCAGTCCCGACAGGGGGGATACGCAGTATTTT. Amino acids: CASSPDRGDTQYF. This chain joins TRBV6-5 and TRBJ2-3; 9 nucleotides agree with TRBD1. Germline V lookup: CDR1 MNHEY, CDR2 SVGAGI. The V gene end was trimmed by 5 bases and the J gene end by 6 bases; junction bases not matched to a gene: 3. CDR3 size: 13 residues.

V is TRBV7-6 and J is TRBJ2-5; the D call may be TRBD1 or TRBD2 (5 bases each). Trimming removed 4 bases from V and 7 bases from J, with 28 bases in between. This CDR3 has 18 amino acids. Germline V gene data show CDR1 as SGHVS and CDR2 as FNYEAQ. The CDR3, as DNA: TGTGCCAGCAGCTCTTTCGGGCGGAACCCCGGGGTCGGGGCGACCCAGTACTTC. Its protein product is CASSSFGRNPGVGATQYF.

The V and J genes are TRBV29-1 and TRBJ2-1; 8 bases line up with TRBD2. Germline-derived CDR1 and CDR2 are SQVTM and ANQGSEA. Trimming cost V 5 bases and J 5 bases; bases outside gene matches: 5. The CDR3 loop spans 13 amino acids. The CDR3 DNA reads TGCAGCGTTATCCAGCGGGGGCACAATGAGCAGTTCTTC. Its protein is CSVIQRGHNEQFF.

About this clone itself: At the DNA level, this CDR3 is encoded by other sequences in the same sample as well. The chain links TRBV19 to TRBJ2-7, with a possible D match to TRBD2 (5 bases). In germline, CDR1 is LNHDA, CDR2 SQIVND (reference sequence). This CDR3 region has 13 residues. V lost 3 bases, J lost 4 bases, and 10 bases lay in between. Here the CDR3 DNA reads TGTGCCAGTAGTATTGGACTTAAATACGAGCAGTACTTC. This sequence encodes CASSIGLKYEQYF.

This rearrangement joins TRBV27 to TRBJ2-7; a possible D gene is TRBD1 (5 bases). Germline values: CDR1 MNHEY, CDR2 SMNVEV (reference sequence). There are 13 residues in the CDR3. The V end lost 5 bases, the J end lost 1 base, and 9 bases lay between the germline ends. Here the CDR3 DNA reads TGTGCCAGCAGTGAACAGGATTCCTACGAGCAGTACTTC. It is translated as CASSEQDSYEQYF.

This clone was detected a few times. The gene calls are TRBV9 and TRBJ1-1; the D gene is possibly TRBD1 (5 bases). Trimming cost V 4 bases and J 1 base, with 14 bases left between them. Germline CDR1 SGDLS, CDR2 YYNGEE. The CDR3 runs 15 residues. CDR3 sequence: CASSLGAGRNTEAFF. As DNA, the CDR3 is TGTGCCAGCAGCCTAGGAGCAGGGAGGAACACTGAAGCTTTCTTT.

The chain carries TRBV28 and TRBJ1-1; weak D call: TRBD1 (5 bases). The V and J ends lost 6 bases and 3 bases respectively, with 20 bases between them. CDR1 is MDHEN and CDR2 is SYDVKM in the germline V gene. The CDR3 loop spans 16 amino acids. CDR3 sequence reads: CASSHKVGRPDTEAFF. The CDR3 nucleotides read TGTGCCAGCAGCCATAAGGTGGGGCGGCCGGACACTGAAGCTTTCTTT. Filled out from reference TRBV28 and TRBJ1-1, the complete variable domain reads DVKVTQSSRYLVKRTGEKVFLECVQDMDHENMFWYRQDPGLGLRLIYFSYDVKMKEKGDIPEGYSVSREKKERFSLILESASTNQTSMYLCASSHKVGRPDTEAFFGQGTRLTVV.

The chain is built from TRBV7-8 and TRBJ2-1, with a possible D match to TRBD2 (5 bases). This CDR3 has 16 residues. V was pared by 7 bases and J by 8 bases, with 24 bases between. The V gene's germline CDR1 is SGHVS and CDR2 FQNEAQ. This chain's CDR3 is CASNKLPSLYNDEQFF. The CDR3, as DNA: TGTGCCAGCAATAAGCTACCTAGCCTCTACAATGATGAGCAGTTCTTC.